A single sample is the source of the 18 T cell receptor beta chains below, sequenced in a study of cytomegalovirus exposure and HLA in healthy donors. Researchers ran the PCR with 60 Vbeta and 13 Jbeta primers. Profiling relied on immunoSEQ multiplex PCR, and the TCRdb table lists in-frame clones only, not all of them. Of over 85,000 clones in the sample, 69% were seen once. The source material was PBMCs. The receptors were gathered from a female donor in good health and CMV-seronegative.

The gene calls are TRBV6-1 and TRBJ1-1, with D uncertain. The CDR3 has 11 amino acids. Germline assignment: CDR1 MNHNS and CDR2 SASEGT. V was pared by 5 bases and J by 11 bases, with 12 bases between. CDR3 loop: CASSHPTAAFF. The CDR3, as DNA: TGTGCCAGCAGTCACCCGACTGCGGCTTTCTTT.

V is TRBV19 and J is TRBJ1-2, with 9 bases matching TRBD1. Trimming removed 1 base from V and 7 bases from J; junction bases left unmatched: 7. Germline V gives CDR1 LNHDA, CDR2 SQIVND (reference sequence). The CDR3 has 15 residues. The CDR3 loop reads CASSIGDRALGGYTF. The CDR3 coding sequence is TGTGCCAGTAGTATAGGGGACAGGGCCCTCGGTGGCTACACCTTC.

The rearrangement uses TRBV4-2 and TRBJ2-2; D remains unclear. CDR3 length equals 17 residues. V lost 0 bases to trimming and J lost 3 bases, with 14 bases between them. Germline CDR1 and CDR2: LGHNA and YNFKEQ. Here the CDR3 DNA reads TGTGCCAGCAGCCAAGACCGAGGCGGAACCTACACCGGGGAGCTGTTTTTT. This sequence encodes CASSQDRGGTYTGELFF.

As regards this clone: A junction boundary mismatches the germline segment, possibly from a read error. J is TRBJ2-5 and V is TRBV4-3; possible D gene TRBD2, 6 bases. The CDR3 is 18 amino acids. Germline CDR1 and CDR2: LGHNA and YSLEER. The CDR3 nucleotides are TGCGCCATCAGCCAAGATCTTACTCGCGGGGACCTCCAAGAGACCCAGTACTTC. It yields the protein CAISQDLTRGDLQETQYF.

The J gene is TRBJ2-2, the V gene TRBV7-2; D is possibly TRBD2 (6 bases). The germline gives CDR1 SGHTA, CDR2 FQGNSA. The CDR3 totals 14 residues. V lost 2 bases and J 5 bases, leaving 9 bases between the germline ends. The CDR3 loop reads CASSLQEGTGELFF. The CDR3 DNA follows: TGTGCCAGCAGCTTACAGGAGGGGACCGGGGAGCTGTTTTTT. Based on the CDR3 plus reference TRBV7-2 and TRBJ2-2, the full variable domain is GAGVSQSPSNKVTEKGKDVELRCDPISGHTALYWYRQSLGQGLEFLIYFQGNSAPDKSGLPSDRFSAERTGGSVSTLTIQRTQQEDSAVYLCASSLQEGTGELFFGEGSRLTVL.

DNA of the CDR3: TGTGCCAGCAGCCCTACTCGGACTAGCGGGGTACACAATGAGCAGTTCTTC. It codes for CASSPTRTSGVHNEQFF. The genes are TRBV7-8 and TRBJ2-1; TRBD2 matches at 12 bases. V lost 5 bases and J lost 5; bases outside the gene matches: 10. The CDR3 consists of 17 residues. Germline V gene lookup returns CDR1 SGHVS and CDR2 FQNEAQ.

This chain joins TRBV28 and TRBJ2-7, with 9 bases identical to TRBD1. The CDR3 loop spans 14 amino acids. V shed 2 bases, J shed 5 bases, and the junction held 4 bases outside the gene matches. Germline V gene data show CDR1 as MDHEN and CDR2 as SYDVKM. The CDR3, as DNA: TGTGCCAGCAGTTTAGGGGACAGGGTGCACGAGCAGTACTTC. Residues: CASSLGDRVHEQYF.

In its sample, this clone was seen a few times. CDR3 nucleotides: TGTGCCAGCAGCCAATTAGCGGGGGGGCTCTATGAGCAGTTCTTC. Protein product: CASSQLAGGLYEQFF. The chain recombines TRBV11-2 with TRBJ2-1, with 11 bases that match TRBD2. J gave up 8 bases and V 5 bases, and 8 bases lay outside the gene matches. Germline lookup yields CDR1 SGHAT and CDR2 FQNNGV. The length of the CDR3 is 15 residues.

The chain has TRBV6-5 and TRBJ1-1; D is perhaps TRBD1 (6 bases). Germline CDR1 MNHEY, CDR2 SVGAGI. V lost 0 bases to trimming and J lost 4 bases, with 15 bases between them. This CDR3 region has 16 residues. CDR3: CASSYSRTARGTEAFF. The DNA for the CDR3 is TGTGCCAGCAGTTACTCACGGACAGCCCGTGGCACTGAAGCTTTCTTT.

This clone appeared a few times. This rearrangement joins TRBV2 to TRBJ1-5, with 8 nucleotides matching TRBD1. V dropped 11 bases and J dropped 6; count of bases not matched to a gene: 9. Looked up from germline, CDR1 is SNHLY and CDR2 is FYNNEI. CDR3 length equals 13 residues. The CDR3 sequence is CAGGQGEGQPQHF. The CDR3 DNA follows: TGTGCCGGAGGACAGGGCGAAGGTCAGCCCCAGCATTTT.

The V and J genes are TRBV5-1 and TRBJ2-5; no firm D call. Germline assignment: CDR1 SGHRS and CDR2 YFSETQ. V dropped 2 bases and J dropped 4 bases, with 12 bases sitting between them. The CDR3 sequence is 14 residues long. Written as DNA, the CDR3 is TGCGCCAGCAGCTTCAGTATTGCAGGAGAGACCCAGTACTTC. Protein product: CASSFSIAGETQYF.

The J gene is TRBJ2-7, the V gene TRBV2, with 9 bases that match TRBD1. CDR1 and CDR2 (germline): SNHLY, FYNNEI. The CDR3 length is 14 residues. Trimming removed 8 bases from V and 2 bases from J; junction bases left unmatched: 7. The CDR3 protein is CASHRDRVPYEQYF. For the CDR3, the DNA is TGTGCCAGCCACCGGGACAGGGTCCCCTACGAGCAGTACTTC.

V usage is TRBV4-1 and J usage is TRBJ1-5; 10 nucleotides align to TRBD1. V shed 3 bases, J shed 7 bases, and the junction held 6 bases outside the gene matches. In germline, CDR1 is MGHRA, CDR2 YSYEKL. This CDR3 spans 15 amino acids. The CDR3 DNA sequence: TGCGCCAGCAGCCACGGGACAGGGGTAGAGCAGCCCCAGCATTTT. This codes for CASSHGTGVEQPQHF.

Notes on this clone: Other DNA sequences in the sample encode the same CDR3. The rearrangement joins TRBV2 to TRBJ1-5; 9 bases are a match to TRBD1. CDR1 SNHLY and CDR2 FYNNEI come from the germline V gene. After removal of 6 bases from V and 4 bases from J, the junction contained 4 bases not matched to a gene. The CDR3 covers 14 residues. The CDR3 region has the DNA TGTGCCAGCAGAGGGACAGGGAGGAATCAGCCCCAGCATTTT. Translated, it gives CASRGTGRNQPQHF.

This clone was picked up a small number of times. This chain connects TRBV7-9 to TRBJ2-4, with 10 positions matching TRBD1. V shed 6 bases, J shed 5 bases, and the junction held 1 base outside the gene matches. There are 13 residues in the CDR3. Germline values: CDR1 SEHNR, CDR2 FQNEAQ (reference sequence). The DNA for the CDR3 is TGTGCCAGCAGGGGACAGGGGCAAAACATTCAGTACTTC. It translates to CASRGQGQNIQYF. The full variable domain, its missing parts supplied by reference TRBV7-9 and TRBJ2-4, is DTGVSQNPRHKITKRGQNVTFRCDPISEHNRLYWYRQTLGQGPEFLTYFQNEAQLEKSRLLSDRFSAERPKGSFSTLEIQRTEQGDSAMYLCASRGQGQNIQYFGAGTRLSVL.

The genes are TRBV5-1 and TRBJ2-7; 10 bases agree with TRBD2. In germline, CDR1 is SGHRS, CDR2 YFSETQ. The junction had 9 bases not matched to a gene; V was cut back by 5 bases and J by 4 bases. The CDR3 spans 15 residues. CDR3 in amino acids: CASSTGAGGGYEQYF. CDR3 DNA: TGCGCCAGCAGTACCGGAGCGGGAGGGGGATACGAGCAGTACTTC.

The chain recombines TRBV19 with TRBJ2-2; 10 bases fit TRBD1. The CDR3 loop spans 15 amino acids. Trimming at V came to 6 bases and at J to 3 bases, leaving 4 bases not matched to a gene. Germline loops: CDR1 LNHDA, CDR2 SQIVND (reference sequence). The CDR3, as DNA: TGTGCCAGTAGAAGACAGGGGGCGGACACCGGGGAGCTGTTTTTT. Protein: CASRRQGADTGELFF.

This rearrangement joins TRBV5-6 to TRBJ2-3, with D hard to call. CDR1 and CDR2 (germline): SGHDT, YYEEEE. The CDR3 sequence is 14 residues long. The V and J ends lost 0 bases and 2 bases respectively, with 7 bases between them. CDR3 sequence: CASSLVRSTDTQYF. The CDR3, as DNA: TGTGCCAGCAGCTTGGTCCGGTCCACAGATACGCAGTATTTT.